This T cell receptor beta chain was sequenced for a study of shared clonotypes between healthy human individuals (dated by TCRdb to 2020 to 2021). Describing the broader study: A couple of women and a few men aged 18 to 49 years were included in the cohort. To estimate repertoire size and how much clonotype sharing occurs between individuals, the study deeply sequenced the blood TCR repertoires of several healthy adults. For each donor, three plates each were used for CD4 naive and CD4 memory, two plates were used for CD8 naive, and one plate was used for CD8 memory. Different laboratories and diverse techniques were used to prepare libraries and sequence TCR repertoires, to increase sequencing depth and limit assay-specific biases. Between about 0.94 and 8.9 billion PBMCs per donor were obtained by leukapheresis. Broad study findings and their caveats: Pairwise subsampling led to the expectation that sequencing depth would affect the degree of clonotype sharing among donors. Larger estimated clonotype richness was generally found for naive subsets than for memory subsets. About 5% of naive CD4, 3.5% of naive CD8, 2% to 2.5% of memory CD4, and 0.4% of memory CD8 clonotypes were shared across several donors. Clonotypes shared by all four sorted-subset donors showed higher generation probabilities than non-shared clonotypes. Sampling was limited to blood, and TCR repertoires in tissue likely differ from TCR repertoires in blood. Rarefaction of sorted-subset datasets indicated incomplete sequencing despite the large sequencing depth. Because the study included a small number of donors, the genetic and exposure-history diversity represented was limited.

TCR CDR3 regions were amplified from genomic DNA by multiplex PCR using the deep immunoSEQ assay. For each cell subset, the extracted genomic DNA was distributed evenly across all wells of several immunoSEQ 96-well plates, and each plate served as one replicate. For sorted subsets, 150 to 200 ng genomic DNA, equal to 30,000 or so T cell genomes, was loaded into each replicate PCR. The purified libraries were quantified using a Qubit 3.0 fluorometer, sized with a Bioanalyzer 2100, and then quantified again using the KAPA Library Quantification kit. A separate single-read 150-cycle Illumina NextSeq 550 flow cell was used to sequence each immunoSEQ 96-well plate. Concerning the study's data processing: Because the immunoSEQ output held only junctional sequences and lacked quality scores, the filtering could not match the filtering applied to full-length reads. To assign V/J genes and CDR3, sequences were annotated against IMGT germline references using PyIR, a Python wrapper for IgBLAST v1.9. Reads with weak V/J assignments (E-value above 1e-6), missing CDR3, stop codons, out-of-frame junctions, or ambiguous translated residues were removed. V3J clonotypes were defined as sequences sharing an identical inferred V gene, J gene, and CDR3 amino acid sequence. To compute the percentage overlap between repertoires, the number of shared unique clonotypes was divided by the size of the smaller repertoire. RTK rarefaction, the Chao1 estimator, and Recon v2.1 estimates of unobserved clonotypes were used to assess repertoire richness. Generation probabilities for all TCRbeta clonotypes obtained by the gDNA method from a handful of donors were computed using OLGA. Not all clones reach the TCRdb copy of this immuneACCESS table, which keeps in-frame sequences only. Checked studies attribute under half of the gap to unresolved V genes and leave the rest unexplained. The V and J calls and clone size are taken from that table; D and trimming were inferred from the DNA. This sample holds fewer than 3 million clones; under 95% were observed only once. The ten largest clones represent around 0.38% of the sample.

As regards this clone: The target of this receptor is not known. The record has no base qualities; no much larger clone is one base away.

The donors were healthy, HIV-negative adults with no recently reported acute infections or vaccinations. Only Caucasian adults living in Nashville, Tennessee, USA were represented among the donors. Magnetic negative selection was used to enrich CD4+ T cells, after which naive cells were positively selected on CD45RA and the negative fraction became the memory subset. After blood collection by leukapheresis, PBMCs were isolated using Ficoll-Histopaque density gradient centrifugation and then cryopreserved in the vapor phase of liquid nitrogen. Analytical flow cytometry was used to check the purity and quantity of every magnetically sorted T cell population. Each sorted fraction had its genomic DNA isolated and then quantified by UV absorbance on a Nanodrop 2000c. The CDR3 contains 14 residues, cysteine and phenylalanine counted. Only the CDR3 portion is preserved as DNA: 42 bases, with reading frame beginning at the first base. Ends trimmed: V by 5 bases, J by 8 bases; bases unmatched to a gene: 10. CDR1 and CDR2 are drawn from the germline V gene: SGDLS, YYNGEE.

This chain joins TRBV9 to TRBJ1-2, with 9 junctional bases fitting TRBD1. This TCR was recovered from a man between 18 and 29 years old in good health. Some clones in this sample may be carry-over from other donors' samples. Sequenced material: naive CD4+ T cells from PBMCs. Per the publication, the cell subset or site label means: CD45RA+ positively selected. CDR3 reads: CASRLDRGSGGYTF. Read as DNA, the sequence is TGTGCCAGCAGATTGGACAGGGGCAGTGGGGGCTACACCTTC.